The 15 T cell receptor beta chains presented below share a single source sample, sequenced in a study of blood T cell repertoires in COVID-19. Profiled with immunoSEQ multiplex PCR; TCRdb holds only in-frame clones, not every one. The sample includes roughly 190,000 clones, around 90% of them seen just once. Sequences were obtained from peripheral blood. The receptors derive from a human donor in a cohort sampled during active COVID-19.

The genes are TRBV28 and TRBJ1-6, with D unclear. This CDR3 contains 14 residues. V lost 6 bases, J lost 9 bases, and 15 bases lay in between. Germline CDR1 and CDR2: MDHEN and SYDVKM. The CDR3 nucleotides are TGTGCCAGCAGAAACCAGCATGGAGCTTCACCCCTCCACTTT. Amino acid sequence: CASRNQHGASPLHF.

CDR3 in amino acids: CASSETQTENQPQHF. The CDR3 nucleotides read TGTGCCAGCAGTGAAACCCAAACAGAAAATCAGCCCCAGCATTTT. The chain uses TRBV6-1 and TRBJ1-5; no firm D call. CDR1 is MNHNS and CDR2 is SASEGT in the germline V gene. V lost 2 bases to trimming and J lost 4 bases, with 12 bases between them. The CDR3 is 15 amino acids.

The chain recombines TRBV10-3 with TRBJ2-3; 8 bases fit TRBD1. CDR3 length equals 18 residues. Germline-derived CDR1 and CDR2 are ENHRY and SYGVKD. The ends lost 2 bases at V and 4 bases at J; junction bases unmatched: 14. For the CDR3, the DNA is TGTGCCATCAGTGAGACCCCCGGACAGGGTACGAAGGCAGATACGCAGTATTTT. Protein: CAISETPGQGTKADTQYF.

This chain joins TRBV6-5 and TRBJ2-7, with 11 positions matching TRBD1. The ends lost 6 bases at V and 7 bases at J; junction bases unmatched: 11. The CDR3 has 15 amino acids. The germline CDR1 and CDR2 sequences are MNHEY and SVGAGI. CDR3: CASRNGGQGAGEQYF. The CDR3, as DNA: TGTGCCAGCAGAAACGGCGGACAGGGGGCGGGAGAGCAGTACTTC.

The V and J genes are TRBV28 and TRBJ1-5; D may be TRBD1 (5 bases). Germline V lookup: CDR1 MDHEN, CDR2 SYDVKM. CDR3 length: 14 residues. With 6 bases removed from V and 5 bases from J, the gap between germline ends came to 14 bases. The CDR3: CASSWGGTHQPQHF. The CDR3 DNA reads TGTGCCAGCAGCTGGGGAGGGACCCATCAGCCCCAGCATTTT.

The V call is TRBV3-1 (or the pseudogene TRBV3-2), the J call TRBJ1-3; D is unclear. The ends were cut back, 0 bases at V and 0 bases at J, with 9 bases in the middle. The CDR3 is 16 residues long. Germline V CDR1 and CDR2: LGHDT, YNNKEL (reference sequence). Here the CDR3 DNA reads TGTGCCAGCAGCCAAGATCCGAGCCCCTCTGGAAACACCATATATTTT. This encodes CASSQDPSPSGNTIYF.

The chain carries TRBV5-1 and TRBJ1-2, with TRBD1 matching over 7 bases. From germline, CDR1 is SGHRS and CDR2 YFSETQ. The CDR3 contains 13 residues. Trimming cost V 3 bases and J 8 bases; bases outside gene matches: 7. Here the CDR3 reads CASSYSTGRGYTF. The CDR3 region has the DNA TGCGCCAGCAGCTACTCGACAGGGCGAGGCTACACCTTC.

This sequence joins TRBV7-2 and TRBJ2-2; 8 nucleotides match TRBD1. Trimming at V came to 1 base and at J to 3 bases, leaving 1 base not matched to a gene. Germline values: CDR1 SGHTA, CDR2 FQGNSA. There are 15 residues in the CDR3. The CDR3 coding sequence is TGTGCCAGCAGCTTAGACAGGGGGTACACCGGGGAGCTGTTTTTT. Translation gives CASSLDRGYTGELFF.

The chain has TRBV11-2 and TRBJ2-6; possible D gene TRBD1, 7 bases. CDR3 length: 19 residues. Per germline, CDR1 SGHAT and CDR2 FQNNGV. Trimming removed 0 bases at V and 4 bases at J, with 19 bases between. Written as DNA, the CDR3 is TGTGCCAGCAGCTTAGATGTCAGGGGGGTATTGTCCGGGGCCAACGTCCTGACTTTC. This encodes CASSLDVRGVLSGANVLTF.

The table lists this clone with a few counts. The rearrangement joins TRBV30 to TRBJ2-7; D is undetermined. CDR1 is GTSNPN, CDR2 SVGIG, per germline (reference sequence). V shed 0 bases and J shed 1 base, with 7 bases lying between them. This CDR3 has 13 amino acids. CDR3 in DNA: TGTGCCTGGAGTGTACTATTTTCCTACGAGCAGTACTTC. Translating gives CAWSVLFSYEQYF.

The chain couples TRBV19 to TRBJ1-5; 9 nucleotides agree with TRBD1. Looked up from germline, CDR1 is LNHDA and CDR2 is SQIVND (reference sequence). After removal of 5 bases from V and 1 base from J, the junction contained 9 bases not matched to a gene. The length of the CDR3 is 17 residues. CDR3 region: CASSPNRDRVSNQPQHF. The CDR3 coding sequence is TGTGCCAGTAGTCCGAACCGGGACAGGGTGAGCAATCAGCCCCAGCATTTT.

The chain links TRBV14 to TRBJ2-2, with D unclear. Trimming shortened V by 1 base and J by 8 bases, and 5 bases separated the two germline ends. The CDR3 totals 12 residues. Germline CDR1 SGHDN, CDR2 FVKESK. The CDR3 DNA reads as TGTGCCAGCAGCCAAGTTCCAGGGGAGCTGTTTTTT. This sequence encodes CASSQVPGELFF.

CDR3 sequence (DNA): TGTGCCAGTTCCCGACTAGCGGGGGAGCACTACGAGCAGTACTTC. This sequence encodes CASSRLAGEHYEQYF. The genes are TRBV19 and TRBJ2-7; 12 positions match TRBD2. Germline lookup yields CDR1 LNHDA and CDR2 SQIVND (reference sequence). The CDR3 has 15 amino acids. With V trimmed by 8 bases and J by 3 bases, 8 bases remained unmatched.

The V call is TRBV27, the J call TRBJ2-7; TRBD2 matches 7 bases. Germline loops: CDR1 MNHEY, CDR2 SMNVEV (reference sequence). V was pared by 2 bases and J by 2 bases, with 3 bases of the junction left unmatched. The CDR3 has 14 amino acids. The CDR3 DNA follows: TGTGCCAGCAGTTTAGAGGGAGGGCCCTACGAGCAGTACTTC. Protein sequence: CASSLEGGPYEQYF.

The CDR3 sequence is CASSEALQFYEQYF. The DNA for the CDR3 is TGTGCCAGCAGTGAAGCTTTACAGTTCTACGAGCAGTACTTC. The rearrangement joins TRBV6-1 to TRBJ2-7; D not resolved. The V gene's germline CDR1 is MNHNS and CDR2 SASEGT. V gave up 0 bases and J gave up 3 bases, with 9 bases separating them. This CDR3 has 14 amino acids.